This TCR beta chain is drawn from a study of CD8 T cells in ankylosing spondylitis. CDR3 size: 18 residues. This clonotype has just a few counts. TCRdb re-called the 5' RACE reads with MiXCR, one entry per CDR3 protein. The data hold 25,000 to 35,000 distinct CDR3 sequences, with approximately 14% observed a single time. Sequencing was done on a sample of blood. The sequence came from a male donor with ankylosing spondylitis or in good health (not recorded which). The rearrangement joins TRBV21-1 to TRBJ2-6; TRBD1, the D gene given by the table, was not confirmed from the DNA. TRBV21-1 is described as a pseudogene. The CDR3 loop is CASSKGTGEPSGANVLTF. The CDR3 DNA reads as TGTGCCAGCAGCAAAGGCACAGGGGAGCCCTCTGGGGCCAACGTCCTGACTTTC.